This TCR beta chain is drawn from a study of blood T cell repertoires in COVID-19. Background on the study: Acute and convalescent COVID-19 samples came from the United States, Italy and Spain. From T cells, B-cell-depleted T cells, or PBMCs came the material, which was cDNA or gDNA.

CDR1 and CDR2 (germline): ENHRY, SYGVKD. CDR3 length equals 12 residues. V lost 4 bases and J lost 4, with 7 bases in between. Authors' processing steps: Nucleated cell number was recorded as an estimate derived from reference gene primer amplification. Clones were read by immunoSEQ multiplex PCR, and TCRdb kept only the in-frame ones, dropping some. The V and J calls and clone size were taken over from that table, and D and trimming were inferred from the DNA. The data hold fewer than 250,000 clones, with 88% observed a single time. This chain joins TRBV10-3 and TRBJ1-1; D is ambiguous. Source material: peripheral blood. This sequence was found in a man between 65 and 85 years old with acute or convalescent COVID-19. The CDR3 nucleotides are TGTGCCATCAGTGGTAGAGGCACTGAAGCTTTCTTT. Encoded protein: CAISGRGTEAFF.